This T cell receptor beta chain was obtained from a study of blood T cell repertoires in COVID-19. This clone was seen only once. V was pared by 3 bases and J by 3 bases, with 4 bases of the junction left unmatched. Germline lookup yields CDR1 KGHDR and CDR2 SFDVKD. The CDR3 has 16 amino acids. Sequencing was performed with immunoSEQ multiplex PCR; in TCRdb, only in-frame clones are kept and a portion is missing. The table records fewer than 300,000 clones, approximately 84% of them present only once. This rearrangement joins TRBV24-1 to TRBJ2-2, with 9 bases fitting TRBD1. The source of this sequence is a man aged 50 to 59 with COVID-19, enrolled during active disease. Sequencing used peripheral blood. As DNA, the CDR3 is TGTGCCACCAGTGATCCGGGACAGGGTTACACCGGGGAGCTGTTTTTT. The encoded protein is CATSDPGQGYTGELFF.